This record looks at one TCR beta chain sequence and its context. MiXCR, run by TCRdb on the 5' RACE reads, gives a single entry per CDR3 protein. Among about 700,000 distinct CDR3 sequences, 8.5% to 9.5% were seen once, and the ten largest hold more than 0.75%. The data were obtained in a study of identical twins. The same data also contributed to another study, on yellow fever vaccine responses in identical twins.

The TCR comes from a woman younger than 35 in good health. The source material was PBMCs.

The CDR3 DNA sequence: TGCAGTGCTCCCCGGGGAGGGTACGAGCAGTACTTC. It specifies CSAPRGGYEQYF. The V gene is TRBV20-1, the J gene TRBJ2-7, with TRBD2 matching 7 bases. Germline CDR1 and CDR2: DFQATT and SNEGSKA (reference sequence). This CDR3 has 12 amino acids. V shed 5 bases, J shed 4 bases, and the junction held 5 bases outside the gene matches.